A single sample is the source of the 26 T cell receptor beta chains below, sequenced in a study of T cell repertoires in cytomegalovirus infection. Their antigens are not known. TCRdb itself ran the reads through MiXCR, one entry per CDR3 protein. The sample holds 300,000 or so distinct CDR3 sequences, about 25% seen once. The sequencing used cultured PBMCs, collected from culture after CMV antigen stimulation. These receptor sequences come from a human donor in good health (CMV status not recorded). Some clones in this sample may be carry-over from other donors' samples.

This clonotype was seen only a few times. The V call is TRBV14, the J call TRBJ1-1; perhaps TRBD1 as D (5 bases). Germline CDR1 reads SGHDN; CDR2 reads FVKESK. Trimming shortened V by 1 base and J by 5 bases, and 20 bases separated the two germline ends. This CDR3 region has 17 residues. The DNA of the CDR3 is TGTGCCAGCAGCCAAGTCGGCGGAGGGGAGAAGGGGACTGAAGCTTTCTTT. Translating gives CASSQVGGGEKGTEAFF.

The chain recombines TRBV7-2 with TRBJ1-6, with D possibly being TRBD1 (6 bases). In germline, CDR1 is SGHTA, CDR2 FQGNSA. This CDR3 is built from 15 residues. Trimming took 4 bases from V and 12 from J, leaving 19 bases between them. CDR3 DNA: TGTGCCAGCAGCTCACTAGTTAGGGGGGTCCGACCCCTCCACTTT. Its translation: CASSSLVRGVRPLHF. Together with reference TRBV7-2 and TRBJ1-6, the CDR3 gives the full variable domain: GAGVSQSPSNKVTEKGKDVELRCDPISGHTALYWYRQSLGQGLEFLIYFQGNSAPDKSGLPSDRFSAERTGGSVSTLTIQRTQQEDSAVYLCASSSLVRGVRPLHFGNGTRLTVT.

The chain joins TRBV19 to TRBJ2-7; 10 bases fit TRBD1. The CDR3 totals 14 residues. J gave up 7 bases and V 4 bases, and 7 bases lay outside the gene matches. From germline, CDR1 is LNHDA and CDR2 SQIVND (reference sequence). The CDR3 DNA is TGTGCCAGTAGTACTCGACAGGGGGCGAGGGAGCAGTACTTC. Protein product: CASSTRQGAREQYF.

The chain is built from TRBV7-9 and TRBJ2-3; D not resolved. Per germline, CDR1 SEHNR and CDR2 FQNEAQ (reference sequence). V shed 5 bases and J shed 6 bases, with 12 bases lying between them. The CDR3 totals 13 residues. CDR3 bases: TGTGCCAGCAGCCCTACCCCTGGGGATACGCAGTATTTT. It codes for CASSPTPGDTQYF.

This clonotype was observed many times. V usage is TRBV28 and J usage is TRBJ1-5; 7 bases match TRBD1. CDR3 length: 14 residues. V lost 6 bases and J lost 3; bases outside the gene matches: 5. CDR1 MDHEN and CDR2 SYDVKM come from the germline V gene. The CDR3 loop is CASRTGQLNQPQHF. For the CDR3, the DNA is TGTGCCAGCAGGACGGGACAGCTCAATCAGCCCCAGCATTTT. Looking up the rest from reference TRBV28 and TRBJ1-5 gives the full variable domain: DVKVTQSSRYLVKRTGEKVFLECVQDMDHENMFWYRQDPGLGLRLIYFSYDVKMKEKGDIPEGYSVSREKKERFSLILESASTNQTSMYLCASRTGQLNQPQHFGDGTRLSIL.

This clonotype has just one count. The rearrangement uses TRBV20-1 and TRBJ1-6, with 9 bases aligning to TRBD1. The V and J ends lost 5 bases and 7 bases, in that order; junction bases with no gene match: 6. The CDR3 has 14 residues. Germline CDR1 and CDR2: DFQATT and SNEGSKA (reference sequence). The CDR3 nucleotides read TGCAGTGCTGTTACGGACAGGGGAAATTCACCCCTCCACTTT. Encoded protein: CSAVTDRGNSPLHF.

The sample holds many counts of this clonotype. V gene TRBV12-3 or TRBV12-4 combines with J gene TRBJ1-5, with D possibly matching TRBD1 (5 bases). V lost 6 bases and J 1 base, leaving 7 bases between the germline ends. This CDR3 is built from 13 residues. The CDR3 region is CASRRDSNQPQHF. The CDR3 region has the DNA TGTGCCAGCAGGCGGGACAGCAATCAGCCCCAGCATTTT.

The genes are TRBV28 and TRBJ1-2; 7 bases align to TRBD1. Germline V gene data show CDR1 as MDHEN and CDR2 as SYDVKM. The CDR3 is 14 residues long. Trimming cost V 6 bases and J 4 bases; bases outside gene matches: 8. CDR3 coding DNA: TGTGCCAGCAGATCAGGGGGAGGCATCTATGGCTACACCTTC. Translation gives CASRSGGGIYGYTF.

This clonotype has more than one count but fewer than ten. The chain links TRBV7-2 to TRBJ2-7, with a tentative D call TRBD2 (6 bases). This CDR3 region has 15 residues. Germline loops: CDR1 SGHTA, CDR2 FQGNSA. V was clipped by 0 bases and J by 3 bases, with 12 bases between them. CDR3 bases: TGTGCCAGCAGCTTAGCGCTTAGCGGAAACTACGAGCAGTACTTC. Translated: CASSLALSGNYEQYF.

The table lists this clonotype with a few counts. The rearrangement joins TRBV6-1 to TRBJ2-1, with 13 bases identical to TRBD2. The CDR3 is made up of 16 amino acids. Germline V gene sequence: CDR1 MNHNS, CDR2 SASEGT. The trim removed 5 bases at V and 2 bases at J, leaving 3 bases unmatched. CDR3 residues: CASSRTSGSPYNEQFF. CDR3 sequence (DNA): TGTGCCAGCAGTCGGACTAGCGGGAGCCCCTACAATGAGCAGTTCTTC.

This clonotype was found many times. This chain links TRBV11-2 with TRBJ1-2; TRBD1 aligns across 7 bases. Germline values: CDR1 SGHAT, CDR2 FQNNGV. V was pared by 6 bases and J by 5 bases, with 3 bases of the junction left unmatched. The CDR3 contains 12 residues. The CDR3: CASSDRVYGYTF. The CDR3 nucleotides read TGTGCCAGCAGTGACAGGGTTTATGGCTACACCTTC. The entire variable domain, with the rest obtained from reference TRBV11-2 and TRBJ1-2, is as follows: EAGVAQSPRYKIIEKRQSVAFWCNPISGHATLYWYQQILGQGPKLLIQFQNNGVVDDSQLPKDRFSAERLKGVDSTLKIQPAKLEDSAVYLCASSDRVYGYTFGSGTRLTVV.

The CDR3 region has the DNA TGCAGTGAGGGCGGTTTTGGCACAGATACGCAGTATTTT. The encoded protein is CSEGGFGTDTQYF. The gene calls are TRBV20-1 and TRBJ2-3, with no clear D. V was trimmed by 7 bases and J by 1 base, leaving 12 bases between them. The CDR3 runs 13 residues. CDR1 and CDR2 from the germline V gene are DFQATT and SNEGSKA (reference sequence).

This clonotype turned up a few times. This chain uses TRBV15 with TRBJ2-5; 8 positions agree with TRBD2. The CDR3 totals 16 residues. The V gene end was trimmed by 1 base and the J gene end by 1 base; junction bases not matched to a gene: 5. Germline CDR1 reads LNHNV; CDR2 reads YYDKDF (reference sequence). The CDR3 spells CATSRVGSGIQETQYF. CDR3 sequence (DNA): TGTGCCACCAGCAGAGTCGGTAGCGGGATCCAAGAGACCCAGTACTTC. The variable domain in full, completed from reference TRBV15 and TRBJ2-5, reads DAMVIQNPRYQVTQFGKPVTLSCSQTLNHNVMYWYQQKSSQAPKLLFHYYDKDFNNEADTPDNFQSRRPNTSFCFLDIRSPGLGDTAMYLCATSRVGSGIQETQYFGPGTRLLVL.

The CDR3 DNA sequence: TGTGCCAGCAGCTATGTCATCTCTGGGGCCAACGTCCTGACTTTC. Its protein is CASSYVISGANVLTF. The chain links TRBV2 to TRBJ2-6; D ambiguous. Germline V gene sequence: CDR1 SNHLY, CDR2 FYNNEI. V was clipped by 6 bases and J by 0 bases, with 9 bases between them. CDR3 length equals 15 residues.

The count of this clonotype is one. CDR3 region: CSARYIQETQYF. Here the CDR3 DNA reads TGCAGTGCTAGATACATCCAGGAGACCCAGTACTTC. The V and J genes are TRBV20-1 and TRBJ2-5; unclear D gene. The length of the CDR3 is 12 residues. Between the trimmed V and J ends, which lost 2 bases and 5 bases, there was a span of 9 bases. CDR1 is DFQATT, CDR2 SNEGSKA, per germline (reference sequence).

This clonotype was detected ten times or more. This chain uses TRBV18 with TRBJ1-6; the D is unclear. Germline lookup yields CDR1 KGHSH and CDR2 LQKENI. Trimming took off 2 bases at V and 0 bases at J, with 11 bases between the two ends. There are 17 residues in the CDR3. The CDR3 DNA is TGTGCCAGCTCACCAGAAGTCGGGAGCTCCTATAATTCACCCCTCCACTTT. Translating it yields CASSPEVGSSYNSPLHF.

This clonotype was picked up a small number of times. The rearrangement joins TRBV28 to TRBJ1-2; the D is unclear. Germline loops: CDR1 MDHEN, CDR2 SYDVKM. V lost 0 bases to trimming and J lost 2 bases, with 7 bases between them. There are 14 residues in the CDR3. CDR3 sequence reads: CASSLWGKNYGYTF. CDR3 in DNA: TGTGCCAGCAGTTTATGGGGGAAGAACTATGGCTACACCTTC.

The V gene is TRBV11-2, the J gene TRBJ2-3, with D uncertain. From germline, CDR1 is SGHAT and CDR2 FQNNGV. V lost 0 bases, J lost 2 bases, and 9 bases lay in between. CDR3 size: 15 residues. The CDR3 DNA follows: TGTGCCAGCAGCTTAGATCTTATCTTCACAGATACGCAGTATTTT. Translated, it gives CASSLDLIFTDTQYF.

This chain connects TRBV4-3 to TRBJ1-2; D uncertain. The CDR3 loop spans 15 amino acids. V was trimmed by 0 bases and J by 5 bases, leaving 13 bases between them. CDR1 and CDR2 from the germline V gene are LGHNA and YSLEER. The CDR3 DNA sequence: TGCGCCAGCAGCCAAGAGGCCCTTGGCGCTTATGGCTACACCTTC. Protein product: CASSQEALGAYGYTF.

V usage is TRBV19 and J usage is TRBJ1-1; 7 bases line up with TRBD1. The CDR3 is 12 amino acids. V lost 3 bases and J lost 11; bases outside the gene matches: 6. CDR1 and CDR2 from the germline V gene are LNHDA and SQIVND (reference sequence). The CDR3 region is CASSIGDRAAFF. In nucleotides, the CDR3 is TGTGCCAGTAGTATTGGGGACAGAGCCGCTTTCTTT.

The CDR3 bases are TGTGCCAGCACAGAGGGGCCCGCTTGGTCCTACGAGCAGTACGTC. As protein: CASTEGPAWSYEQYV. The rearrangement joins TRBV6-6 to TRBJ2-7; D may correspond to TRBD1 or TRBD2 (5 bases each). Looked up from germline, CDR1 is MNHNY and CDR2 is SVGAGI (reference sequence). The V and J ends lost 7 bases and 1 base respectively, with 17 bases between them. The CDR3 runs to 15 residues.

The chain joins TRBV11-2 to TRBJ2-4; tentative D call: TRBD2 (6 bases). V was trimmed by 1 base and J by 11 bases, leaving 12 bases between them. This CDR3 comprises 13 residues. Germline V gene lookup returns CDR1 SGHAT and CDR2 FQNNGV. The CDR3: CASSLGGVGFQYF. In DNA, the CDR3 is TGTGCCAGCAGCTTAGGCGGGGTCGGTTTTCAGTACTTC.

The rearrangement links TRBV28 to TRBJ1-1; maybe TRBD1 (6 bases). Trimming left V 6 bases short and J 1 base short, with 18 bases between. This CDR3 comprises 16 residues. Germline CDR1 is MDHEN and CDR2 is SYDVKM. The CDR3 DNA reads TGTGCCAGCAGCCTCATAACAGGGCCGCCGAACACTGAAGCTTTCTTT. Encoded protein: CASSLITGPPNTEAFF.

This clonotype turned up a few times. CDR3 region: CASSPVRASTDTQYF. CDR3 in DNA: TGTGCCAGCAGCCCCGTCAGGGCGAGCACAGATACGCAGTATTTT. This rearrangement joins TRBV7-8 to TRBJ2-3, with a possible D match to TRBD1 (5 bases). The length of the CDR3 is 15 residues. Germline V gives CDR1 SGHVS, CDR2 FQNEAQ. The V end was cut by 5 bases, the J end by 0 bases, with 12 bases between.

This clonotype came up a few times. The chain combines TRBV11-3 with TRBJ2-5; D uncertain. Germline-derived CDR1 and CDR2 are SGHNT and YENEEA. Trimming removed 5 bases from V and 2 bases from J, with 12 bases in between. The CDR3 sequence is 14 residues long. The CDR3 loop reads CASSDFTKQETQYF. The CDR3 DNA sequence: TGTGCCAGCAGCGATTTTACAAAGCAAGAGACCCAGTACTTC.

This clonotype was observed at least ten times. This sequence joins TRBV20-1 and TRBJ2-7, with 9 bases aligning to TRBD2. With 0 bases clipped from V and 0 bases from J, the junction kept 3 bases outside the gene matches. The CDR3 is made up of 15 amino acids. Germline CDR1 is DFQATT and CDR2 is SNEGSKA (reference sequence). The CDR3 coding sequence is TGCAGTGCTAGAGATCAGCGGGAGGCCTCCTACGAGCAGTACTTC. Protein sequence: CSARDQREASYEQYF.